One sample yielded the 27 T cell receptor beta chains listed below, sequenced in a study of cytomegalovirus exposure and HLA in healthy donors. PCR involved 60 Vbeta and 13 Jbeta primers. Data came from immunoSEQ multiplex PCR; TCRdb stores just in-frame clones and leaves some out. Its table records 150,000 to 200,000 clones. Specimen: PBMCs. All receptors come from a woman aged 18-29 years in good health and CMV-seropositive.

CDR3 loop: CASSRMRGGLTDTQYF. CDR3 nucleotides: TGCGCCAGCAGTAGGATGCGGGGGGGCCTGACAGATACGCAGTATTTT. This chain uses TRBV4-1 with TRBJ2-3; 9 bases fit TRBD2. J was trimmed by 3 bases and V by 6 bases; bases with no gene match: 10. Germline V gene sequence: CDR1 MGHRA, CDR2 YSYEKL. The CDR3 spans 16 residues.

The rearrangement links TRBV6-6 to TRBJ1-4, with D perhaps TRBD1 (5 bases). The V gene lost 6 bases and the J gene lost 3 bases, with 17 bases spanning the gap. Germline lookup yields CDR1 MNHNY and CDR2 SVGAGI (reference sequence). The CDR3 has 16 amino acids. The CDR3: CASRGVSGLPNEKLFF. The CDR3 DNA follows: TGTGCCAGCAGGGGGGTGTCGGGACTTCCTAATGAAAAACTGTTTTTT.

The chain joins TRBV18 to TRBJ2-5; 9 positions match TRBD1. The J call may not be correct, given that the DNA end is closer to TRBJ2-7. Germline V gene data show CDR1 as KGHSH and CDR2 as LQKENI. The CDR3 has 15 amino acids. The CDR3 DNA is TGTGCCAGCTCACCACGGGACAGGGCCCCCTACGAGCAGTACTTC. Translated, it gives CASSPRDRAPYEQYF.

The chain has TRBV6-5 and TRBJ1-1; 8 bases align to TRBD1. Losses at the gene ends were 2 bases for V and 5 bases for J; bases not matched to a gene: 7. CDR3 size: 15 residues. The V gene's germline CDR1 is MNHEY and CDR2 SVGAGI. For the CDR3, the DNA is TGTGCCAGCAGTTACCCCGGGACAGGACGGACTGAAGCTTTCTTT. Protein product: CASSYPGTGRTEAFF.

CDR3 loop: CASSYKGQGRNEQYF. The CDR3 bases are TGTGCCAGCAGCTATAAGGGACAGGGTCGAAACGAGCAGTACTTC. The chain is built from TRBV27 and TRBJ2-5; 9 bases are a match to TRBD1. Gene TRBJ2-7 matches the end of the DNA better, so the J call may be wrong. The germline V gene has CDR1 MNHEY and CDR2 SMNVEV (reference sequence). This CDR3 contains 15 residues.

V usage is TRBV30 and J usage is TRBJ2-1, with 8 bases matching TRBD1. The germline gives CDR1 GTSNPN, CDR2 SVGIG (reference sequence). V gave up 3 bases and J gave up 2 bases; unmatched junction bases: 6. The CDR3 is 15 residues long. The CDR3 reads CAWRAWDRTYNEQFF. CDR3 nucleotides: TGTGCCTGGAGAGCATGGGACAGGACCTACAATGAGCAGTTCTTC.

The J gene is TRBJ2-7, the V gene TRBV10-1; 7 bases map to TRBD1. J lost 6 bases, V lost 6 bases, and 8 bases had no gene match. Germline lookup yields CDR1 WNHNN and CDR2 SYGVQD (reference sequence). The CDR3 length is 13 residues. CDR3 amino acids: CASSRQGVGEQYF. The CDR3 nucleotides are TGCGCCAGCAGCCGACAGGGAGTAGGCGAGCAGTACTTC.

The chain uses TRBV9 and TRBJ2-5; 9 bases align to TRBD2. Germline CDR1 reads SGDLS; CDR2 reads YYNGEE. With 0 bases clipped from V and 0 bases from J, the junction kept 3 bases outside the gene matches. The CDR3 is 16 residues long. The CDR3 loop is CASSVGTSEYQETQYF. Written as DNA, the CDR3 is TGTGCCAGCAGCGTAGGGACTAGCGAGTACCAAGAGACCCAGTACTTC.

The genes are TRBV7-8 and TRBJ2-3, with D unclear. Germline V CDR1 and CDR2: SGHVS, FQNEAQ. The CDR3 runs 14 residues. V was shortened by 1 base and J by 1 base, with 6 bases between the two germline ends. CDR3 in DNA: TGTGCCAGCAGCTTAGTAGTTCGCACAGATACGCAGTATTTT. Translated: CASSLVVRTDTQYF.

Regarding this clone: Additional DNA sequences in this sample encode the identical CDR3. The chain has TRBV30 and TRBJ1-4; 7 bases map to TRBD1. Germline V gene lookup returns CDR1 GTSNPN and CDR2 SVGIG (reference sequence). This CDR3 is built from 15 residues. The V segment lost 1 base and the J segment 2 bases; nucleotides outside the gene matches: 4. The chain's CDR3 is CAWSGRGLTNEKLFF. CDR3 DNA: TGTGCCTGGAGTGGTAGGGGGCTTACTAATGAAAAACTGTTTTTT.

V and J are TRBV4-1 and TRBJ2-1; weak D call: TRBD2 (6 bases). V was shortened by 0 bases and J by 10 bases, with 19 bases between the two germline ends. This CDR3 comprises 16 residues. Germline V CDR1 and CDR2: MGHRA, YSYEKL. CDR3 nucleotide sequence: TGCGCCAGCAGCCAAGATCCGAGCACCGGAGGGAGAGAGCAGTTCTTC. It is translated as CASSQDPSTGGREQFF.

The V and J genes are TRBV9 and TRBJ2-1; TRBD2 matches at 10 bases. The CDR3 is 16 residues long. Per germline, CDR1 SGDLS and CDR2 YYNGEE. The V segment lost 7 bases and the J segment 1 base; nucleotides outside the gene matches: 8. The CDR3 spells CASDASGRGSYNEQFF. The CDR3, as DNA: TGTGCCAGCGATGCTAGCGGGAGAGGTTCCTACAATGAGCAGTTCTTC.

The gene calls are TRBV7-2 and TRBJ2-1; TRBD1 is a possible D gene (6 bases). The germline V gene encodes CDR1 SGHTA and CDR2 FQGNSA. This CDR3 spans 17 amino acids. Deletions cut 5 bases from V and 1 base from J, with 18 bases between. The CDR3: CASSPYPQGPSYNEQFF. The CDR3 DNA follows: TGTGCCAGCAGCCCATACCCACAGGGCCCTTCCTACAATGAGCAGTTCTTC.

This chain joins TRBV5-8 and TRBJ2-5; tentatively, D is TRBD2 (5 bases). Germline CDR1 is SGHTS and CDR2 is YDEGEE. Trimming took 1 base from V and 5 from J, leaving 9 bases between them. CDR3 length equals 13 residues. The CDR3 bases are TGTGCCAGCAGCTTGTATCGAGGGGAGACCCAGTACTTC. It specifies CASSLYRGETQYF. The variable domain in full, with the rest retrieved from reference TRBV5-8 and TRBJ2-5, is EAGVTQSPTHLIKTRGQQATLRCSPISGHTSVYWYQQALGLGLQFLLWYDEGEERNRGNFPPRFSGRQFPNYSSELNVNALELEDSALYLCASSLYRGETQYFGPGTRLLVL.

This chain links TRBV18 with TRBJ1-5; no reliable D call. The CDR3 runs 13 residues. Trimming removed 4 bases from V and 4 bases from J, with 8 bases in between. CDR1 KGHSH and CDR2 LQKENI come from the germline V gene. The CDR3 here is CASSQGENQPQHF. DNA of the CDR3: TGTGCCAGCTCACAAGGAGAAAATCAGCCCCAGCATTTT.

V gene TRBV30 combines with J gene TRBJ1-5; TRBD1 matches 7 bases. With V trimmed by 1 base and J by 4 bases, 4 bases remained unmatched. CDR1 is GTSNPN and CDR2 is SVGIG in the germline V gene (reference sequence). The CDR3 sequence is 14 residues long. CDR3 sequence reads: CAWSAQGDNQPQHF. For the CDR3, the DNA is TGTGCCTGGAGTGCCCAGGGGGATAATCAGCCCCAGCATTTT.

The chain combines TRBV27 with TRBJ2-1, with D hard to call. The germline V gene encodes CDR1 MNHEY and CDR2 SMNVEV (reference sequence). CDR3 length: 13 amino acids. The ends were cut back, 4 bases at V and 3 bases at J, with 7 bases in the middle. The CDR3 reads CASSYMFYNEQFF. The CDR3 region has the DNA TGTGCCAGCAGTTATATGTTCTACAATGAGCAGTTCTTC.

This sequence joins TRBV7-2 and TRBJ1-3, with 8 positions matching TRBD1. The CDR3 sequence is 14 residues long. Germline trimming cut 6 bases from V and 2 bases from J; bases unmatched to any gene: 3. The germline gives CDR1 SGHTA, CDR2 FQGNSA. The CDR3 sequence is CASSAQGAGNTIYF. Here the CDR3 DNA reads TGTGCCAGCAGTGCACAGGGGGCTGGAAACACCATATATTTT.

This chain joins TRBV5-4 and TRBJ2-2; D possibly corresponds to TRBD2 (5 bases). Germline CDR1 reads SGHNT; CDR2 reads YYREEE (reference sequence). The CDR3 has 15 residues. Trimming left V 4 bases short and J 4 bases short, with 14 bases between. CDR3 DNA sequence: TGTGCCAGCAGCCCAACTAGAAGAAGCACCGGGGAGCTGTTTTTT. It is translated as CASSPTRRSTGELFF.

The chain is built from TRBV19 and TRBJ2-6; 7 bases match TRBD1. Germline V CDR1 and CDR2: LNHDA, SQIVND (reference sequence). V lost 5 bases to trimming and J lost 2 bases; unmatched junction nucleotides: 0. The CDR3 extends over 14 amino acids. Written as DNA, the CDR3 is TGTGCCAGTAGTCAGGGGGCTGGGGCCAACGTCCTGACTTTC. This sequence encodes CASSQGAGANVLTF.

The chain combines TRBV10-3 with TRBJ2-3; a possible D gene is TRBD2 (6 bases). Per germline, CDR1 ENHRY and CDR2 SYGVKD. This CDR3 is built from 13 residues. Trimming pared 8 bases from V and 3 bases from J, leaving 12 bases between. The CDR3 bases are TGTGCCATCGGCGGCGGGACGACAGATACGCAGTATTTT. Its translation: CAIGGGTTDTQYF.

The chain links TRBV4-1 to TRBJ2-3; 10 bases are a match to TRBD1. CDR1 is MGHRA and CDR2 is YSYEKL in the germline V gene. The V segment lost 0 bases and the J segment 6 bases; nucleotides outside the gene matches: 0. This CDR3 spans 14 amino acids. The CDR3 coding sequence is TGCGCCAGCAGCCAAGAGGGACAGGGGGATACGCAGTATTTT. Translated, it gives CASSQEGQGDTQYF.

V and J are TRBV18 and TRBJ1-2, with TRBD1 identical over 7 bases. The junction had 5 bases not matched to a gene; V was cut back by 3 bases and J by 4 bases. CDR1 is KGHSH and CDR2 is LQKENI in the germline V gene. The CDR3 is 14 residues long. The CDR3 sequence: CASSPGPGGYGYTF. The CDR3 bases are TGTGCCAGCTCACCGGGGCCAGGGGGCTATGGCTACACCTTC.

V gene TRBV7-6 combines with J gene TRBJ2-1; possibly TRBD2 for D (5 bases). The length of the CDR3 is 14 residues. Germline V gene data show CDR1 as SGHVS and CDR2 as FNYEAQ. The V gene lost 0 bases and the J gene lost 7 bases, with 10 bases spanning the gap. DNA for the CDR3: TGTGCCAGCAGCTTAGCGGGAGAAGAAAATGAGCAGTTCTTC. Translating it yields CASSLAGEENEQFF.

The rearrangement uses TRBV9 and TRBJ2-5, with TRBD2 matching over 8 bases. Looked up from germline, CDR1 is SGDLS and CDR2 is YYNGEE. The CDR3 has 15 amino acids. V dropped 0 bases and J dropped 7; count of bases not matched to a gene: 8. The CDR3 region has the DNA TGTGCCAGCAGCGTAGGAACGGGAGGGCCGGGGACCCAGTACTTC. Translated, it gives CASSVGTGGPGTQYF.

The chain recombines TRBV19 with TRBJ2-2; D possibly corresponds to TRBD1 (6 bases). The CDR3 contains 15 residues. Germline V gene lookup returns CDR1 LNHDA and CDR2 SQIVND (reference sequence). Trimming removed 7 bases at V and 0 bases at J, with 12 bases between. The CDR3 DNA reads TGTGCCAGTATCTCCTGGACAGCGAACACCGGGGAGCTGTTTTTT. Its protein product is CASISWTANTGELFF. The full variable domain, its missing parts supplied by reference TRBV19 and TRBJ2-2, is DGGITQSPKYLFRKEGQNVTLSCEQNLNHDAMYWYRQDPGQGLRLIYYSQIVNDFQKGDIAEGYSVSREKKESFPLTVTSAQKNPTAFYLCASISWTANTGELFFGEGSRLTVL.

This chain uses TRBV9 with TRBJ2-6; TRBD1 is a possible D gene (5 bases). Germline V gene sequence: CDR1 SGDLS, CDR2 YYNGEE. CDR3 size: 16 residues. The V end was cut by 0 bases, the J end by 0 bases, with 7 bases between. CDR3 loop: CASSVETDSGANVLTF. CDR3 coding DNA: TGTGCCAGCAGCGTAGAGACAGACTCTGGGGCCAACGTCCTGACTTTC.